The 7 T cell receptor beta chains in this list originate from one sample, sequenced in a study of T cell responses to AZD1222 COVID-19 vaccine. Clones were read by immunoSEQ multiplex PCR, and TCRdb kept only the in-frame ones, dropping some. Among 150,000 to 200,000 clones, about 90% were seen once, and the ten largest hold 1.3%. Sequences were derived from peripheral blood, sampled 28 days after the second AZD1222 dose. Receptors originate from an adult who received the AZD1222 COVID-19 vaccine.

The chain has TRBV19 and TRBJ2-7, with D perhaps matching TRBD1 (5 bases). Looked up from germline, CDR1 is LNHDA and CDR2 is SQIVND (reference sequence). Trimming stripped 3 bases from V and 1 base from J, with 13 bases between. This CDR3 spans 15 amino acids. The CDR3: CASSILSDSSYEQYF. DNA for the CDR3: TGTGCCAGTAGTATCCTTTCTGACAGTTCCTACGAGCAGTACTTC.

V is TRBV6-5 and J is TRBJ1-6, with unresolved D. CDR3 length: 11 residues. CDR1 and CDR2 from the germline V gene are MNHEY and SVGAGI. V was cut by 8 bases and J by 6 bases, with 5 bases left in between. The CDR3 protein is CASEGNSPLHF. In DNA, the CDR3 is TGTGCCAGCGAGGGTAATTCACCCCTCCACTTT.

V and J are TRBV6-6 and TRBJ1-4; D possibly corresponds to TRBD1 (5 bases). The CDR3 contains 15 residues. Germline CDR1 MNHNY, CDR2 SVGAGI (reference sequence). V lost 2 bases, J lost 6 bases, and 13 bases lay in between. For the CDR3, the DNA is TGTGCCAGCAGTTACCCCGGACAATTCGATGAAAAACTGTTTTTT. Its translation is CASSYPGQFDEKLFF.

The chain carries TRBV4-3 and TRBJ1-1; D is uncertain. Germline CDR1 reads LGHNA; CDR2 reads YSLEER. The CDR3 sequence is 15 residues long. V dropped 3 bases and J dropped 4 bases, with 15 bases sitting between them. The CDR3 spells CASSQRPHPATEAFF. The CDR3 nucleotides are TGCGCCAGCAGCCAGAGACCCCACCCGGCCACTGAAGCTTTCTTT.

The genes are TRBV11-2 and TRBJ1-1; D not resolved. V lost 1 base, J lost 4 bases, and 19 bases lay in between. The CDR3 length is 17 residues. Germline V gives CDR1 SGHAT, CDR2 FQNNGV. This CDR3 is CASSLGRAGPEGTEAFF. The CDR3 coding sequence is TGTGCCAGCAGCTTAGGGCGCGCAGGCCCCGAGGGCACTGAAGCTTTCTTT.

This clone was counted only a few times. This chain connects TRBV4-1 to TRBJ1-3; D is possibly TRBD1 (5 bases). Germline-derived CDR1 and CDR2 are MGHRA and YSYEKL. The germline V and J ends were trimmed by 0 bases and 2 bases, with 14 bases remaining between them. The CDR3 contains 17 residues. The CDR3 bases are TGCGCCAGCAGCCAAGATGACGTCAGGGATACTGGAAACACCATATATTTT. This translates into CASSQDDVRDTGNTIYF.

The rearrangement joins TRBV27 to TRBJ2-5, with 9 bases identical to TRBD2. J lost 5 bases, V lost 2 bases, and 6 bases had no gene match. Germline V gene data show CDR1 as MNHEY and CDR2 as SMNVEV (reference sequence). This CDR3 has 15 amino acids. The CDR3 bases are TGTGCCAGCAGTTTAGGGGTAGCGGGGGTTGAGACCCAGTACTTC. Translated, it gives CASSLGVAGVETQYF.